This T cell receptor (beta chain) was sequenced for a study of blood T cell repertoires in COVID-19. Study as a whole: The United States, Italy and Spain provided the acute and convalescent COVID-19 samples. PBMCs, B-cell-depleted T cells, or T cells provided the cDNA or gDNA that made up the material.

The participants were between roughly 18 and 89 years old and came from under 25 US areas. Deletions cut 3 bases from V and 4 bases from J, with 9 bases between. This CDR3 is 13 amino acids long. Germline V CDR1 and CDR2: MNHEY, SMNVEV (reference sequence). Study processing details: Amplifying reference gene primers gave estimates of nucleated cell counts. Measured with immunoSEQ multiplex PCR; TCRdb has only the in-frame clones, and not every one. V and J calls and clone size are those listed in that table; D and trimming were worked out from the DNA. This sample has around 250,000 clones; approximately 90% occur once, and the top ten carry 1.2%.

The chain carries TRBV27 and TRBJ1-2; possibly TRBD1 for D (6 bases). The receptor was isolated from a human donor in a cohort exposed to, infected with or recovered from COVID-19 (not recorded which). The donor label of this sample is uncertain. Sequences were obtained from PBMCs or T cells enriched from blood (not recorded which). Written as DNA, the CDR3 is TGTGCCAGCAGTTTCAGGGGAACCTATGGCTACACCTTC. Residues: CASSFRGTYGYTF.